This entry lists 6 T cell receptor beta chains sequenced from one sample in a study of shared clonotypes between healthy human individuals. The method was immunoSEQ multiplex PCR; TCRdb's version includes in-frame clones alone and lacks a portion of them. The sample has approximately 82,000 clones, about 65% seen once; the top ten hold just over 50%. What was sequenced was memory CD8+ T cells sorted from blood. The subset was: CD45RO+ cells pooled with CCR7-negative TemRA cells. These receptors were obtained from a man aged 25-40 years in good health.

Note on this clone: In the same sample, other DNA sequences code for this CDR3. J is TRBJ1-3 and V is TRBV7-2; weak D call: TRBD1 (5 bases). V was clipped by 1 base and J by 1 base, with 5 bases between them. Looked up from germline, CDR1 is SGHTA and CDR2 is FQGNSA. The CDR3 runs 14 residues. The CDR3 spells CASSLGTSGNTIYF. The CDR3, as DNA: TGTGCCAGCAGCTTAGGGACATCTGGAAACACCATATATTTT.

The genes are TRBV7-9 and TRBJ2-7; D possibly matches TRBD1 or TRBD2 (5 bases each). V was trimmed by 4 bases and J by 0 bases, leaving 16 bases between them. Germline CDR1 is SEHNR and CDR2 is FQNEAQ (reference sequence). The CDR3 has 16 residues. The CDR3 DNA is TGTGCCAGCAGCTCTAGCAGGGACGGCAGCTCCTACGAGCAGTACTTC. This sequence encodes CASSSSRDGSSYEQYF.

The rearrangement uses TRBV6-4 and TRBJ2-2; the D call may be TRBD1 or TRBD2 (5 bases each). The germline V gene encodes CDR1 MRHNA and CDR2 SNTAGT. V shed 3 bases and J shed 4 bases, with 15 bases lying between them. This CDR3 is built from 16 residues. CDR3 nucleotide sequence: TGTGCCAGCAGTGAAGGGGCGGGCCTCGGCACCGGGGAGCTGTTTTTT. Its translation: CASSEGAGLGTGELFF.

A single count supports this clone. The J gene is TRBJ2-7, the V gene TRBV6-5; 7 bases align to TRBD2. Germline CDR1 is MNHEY and CDR2 is SVGAGI. V lost 0 bases to trimming and J lost 4 bases; unmatched junction nucleotides: 3. The CDR3 spans 14 residues. The CDR3 region is CASSYSGEGYEQYF. The CDR3 DNA sequence: TGTGCCAGCAGTTACTCAGGGGAGGGTTACGAGCAGTACTTC.

This clone was seen a handful of times. The sample carries other DNA sequences with the same CDR3. This chain uses TRBV9 with TRBJ2-3; TRBD2 is a possible D gene (5 bases). Trimming took off 0 bases at V and 0 bases at J, with 5 bases between the two ends. This CDR3 spans 14 amino acids. The germline V gene encodes CDR1 SGDLS and CDR2 YYNGEE. Here the CDR3 DNA reads TGTGCCAGCAGCGTAGGGGAGAGCACAGATACGCAGTATTTT. Translated, it gives CASSVGESTDTQYF.

V is TRBV6-5 and J is TRBJ1-5; weak D call: TRBD1 (5 bases). The CDR3 sequence is 15 residues long. V was clipped by 6 bases and J by 0 bases, with 12 bases between them. The germline V gene has CDR1 MNHEY and CDR2 SVGAGI. The CDR3 region is CASRIRVYSNQPQHF. The CDR3 bases are TGTGCCAGCAGAATCAGGGTTTATAGCAATCAGCCCCAGCATTTT.